Listed here are 22 T cell receptor beta chains from one sample, sequenced in a study of patients and donors after allogeneic stem cell transplantation. TCRdb re-analysed the RT-PCR reads in MiXCR, keeping a single row per CDR3 protein. The table records about 150,000 distinct CDR3 sequences, 24% of them present only once. Specimen: blood, either unsorted or a sorted T cell fraction (not recorded which). The origin of the receptors is a human donor who was either an allogeneic HSCT recipient or a stem cell or donor lymphocyte infusion donor (not recorded which). It is not recorded whose cells these are; they may come from a transplant donor.

The chain combines TRBV5-1 with TRBJ1-2; TRBD1 matches at 10 bases. This CDR3 is built from 14 residues. From germline, CDR1 is SGHRS and CDR2 YFSETQ. Trimming removed 3 bases from V and 6 bases from J; junction bases left unmatched: 5. This CDR3 reads CASSSGQGFDGYTF. The CDR3 DNA sequence: TGCGCCAGCAGCTCGGGACAGGGGTTCGATGGCTACACCTTC.

In this sample, this clonotype turned up a few times. CDR3 loop: CASTQSVGAYEQYF. For the CDR3, the DNA is TGTGCCAGCACCCAATCCGTTGGGGCCTACGAGCAGTACTTC. The chain joins TRBV12-3 or TRBV12-4 to TRBJ2-7; D ambiguous. Deletions cut 7 bases from V and 2 bases from J, with 15 bases between. CDR3 size: 14 residues.

This clonotype was counted only a few times. This rearrangement joins TRBV12-5 to TRBJ1-3; D is unclear. V was pared by 4 bases and J by 0 bases, with 4 bases between. CDR1 and CDR2 from the germline V gene are LGHNT and FRNRAP. This CDR3 spans 13 amino acids. The CDR3 is CASGSGSGNTIYF. DNA of the CDR3: TGTGCTAGTGGTTCCGGCTCTGGAAACACCATATATTTT.

The gene calls are TRBV4-1 and TRBJ2-3, with D tentatively TRBD2 (5 bases). Germline lookup yields CDR1 MGHRA and CDR2 YSYEKL. Deletions cut 3 bases from V and 5 bases from J, with 9 bases between. The CDR3 length is 13 residues. CDR3 sequence: CASSHPGIDTQYF. The CDR3, as DNA: TGCGCCAGCAGCCATCCGGGAATAGATACGCAGTATTTT.

The V call is TRBV3-1, the J call TRBJ2-1; D not certain. V was shortened by 0 bases and J by 10 bases, with 7 bases between the two germline ends. Germline CDR1 LGHDT, CDR2 YNNKEL (reference sequence). This CDR3 contains 12 residues. In nucleotides, the CDR3 is TGTGCCAGCAGCCAAGATTTAGGGGAGCAGTTCTTC. Protein: CASSQDLGEQFF.

V gene TRBV7-2 combines with J gene TRBJ2-2, with unresolved D. This CDR3 contains 15 residues. V was shortened by 6 bases and J by 4 bases, with 15 bases between the two germline ends. Germline V CDR1 and CDR2: SGHTA, FQGNSA. The CDR3 here is CASSLSLTVTGELFF. DNA for the CDR3: TGTGCCAGCAGTTTATCTCTGACGGTCACCGGGGAGCTGTTTTTT. Based on the CDR3 plus reference TRBV7-2 and TRBJ2-2, the full variable domain is GAGVSQSPSNKVTEKGKDVELRCDPISGHTALYWYRQSLGQGLEFLIYFQGNSAPDKSGLPSDRFSAERTGGSVSTLTIQRTQQEDSAVYLCASSLSLTVTGELFFGEGSRLTVL.

Only a few counts were recorded for this clonotype. The DNA is left out, because the CDR3 cannot be placed on it with certainty; the CDR3 is given as TCRdb lists it. The chain combines TRBV21-1 with TRBJ2-7; the DNA was not used to check the table's D call, TRBD2. TRBV21-1 is a pseudogene. The CDR3 length equals 16 residues, ends included. The CDR3 protein is CASSKVGAGAIYEQYF.

The gene calls are TRBV9 and TRBJ2-4; 7 positions agree with TRBD1. Germline V lookup: CDR1 SGDLS, CDR2 YYNGEE. This CDR3 comprises 16 residues. Losses at the gene ends were 4 bases for V and 0 bases for J; bases not matched to a gene: 7. The CDR3 sequence: CASSTGQTLAKNIQYF. The CDR3 coding sequence is TGTGCCAGCAGCACGGGACAGACACTAGCCAAAAACATTCAGTACTTC.

V usage is TRBV9 and J usage is TRBJ2-1; no clear D. The CDR3 sequence is 14 residues long. Germline values: CDR1 SGDLS, CDR2 YYNGEE. The ends were cut back, 0 bases at V and 6 bases at J, with 10 bases in the middle. In nucleotides, the CDR3 is TGTGCCAGCAGCGTAGGGACGGAACCCAATGAGCAGTTCTTC. Translated, it gives CASSVGTEPNEQFF.

This clonotype was detected a few times. The chain carries TRBV4-2 and TRBJ1-5, with TRBD1 matching 7 bases. This CDR3 has 16 residues. V shed 5 bases, J shed 0 bases, and the junction held 7 bases outside the gene matches. Looked up from germline, CDR1 is LGHNA and CDR2 is YNFKEQ. In DNA, the CDR3 is TGTGCCAGCAGCGTTGAGACAGGGCTTAGCAATCAGCCCCAGCATTTT. It specifies CASSVETGLSNQPQHF.

This clonotype was seen more than once but under ten times. The chain is built from TRBV12-3 or TRBV12-4 and TRBJ1-5; TRBD1 is a possible D gene (6 bases). CDR3 length: 18 amino acids. Trimming stripped 5 bases from V and 4 bases from J, with 24 bases between. CDR3 sequence (DNA): TGTGCCAGCAGTCCCCTAGCTGGGGGGCACGGCACAAATCAGCCCCAGCATTTT. Residues: CASSPLAGGHGTNQPQHF.

This clonotype has only a few counts. The J gene is TRBJ1-2, the V gene TRBV29-1; TRBD1 agrees at 7 bases. V shed 7 bases, J shed 2 bases, and the junction held 7 bases outside the gene matches. The CDR3 sequence is 13 residues long. CDR1 is SQVTM, CDR2 ANQGSEA, per germline. The CDR3 DNA sequence: TGCAGCGGAGCAGGGGGACTAAACTATGGCTACACCTTC. The encoded protein is CSGAGGLNYGYTF.

The chain combines TRBV5-5 with TRBJ2-1, with TRBD2 matching over 7 bases. Trimming took 2 bases from V and 2 from J; bases not matched to a gene: 7. Germline V gives CDR1 SGHKS, CDR2 YYEKEE (reference sequence). The CDR3 runs 16 residues. The CDR3 DNA sequence: TGTGCCAGCAGCTTCGGCCGGGAGGAACCCTACAATGAGCAGTTCTTC. This encodes CASSFGREEPYNEQFF.

The V and J genes are TRBV27 and TRBJ2-7; a weak D match, TRBD1 (6 bases). Germline V gene sequence: CDR1 MNHEY, CDR2 SMNVEV (reference sequence). CDR3 length: 14 residues. The ends were cut back, 5 bases at V and 7 bases at J, with 18 bases in the middle. CDR3 sequence (DNA): TGTGCCAGCAGTCCTTATGACAGGTTGATGGAGCAGTACTTC. This sequence encodes CASSPYDRLMEQYF.

V and J are TRBV5-1 and TRBJ1-3; 8 positions agree with TRBD1. The CDR3 sequence is 19 residues long. From germline, CDR1 is SGHRS and CDR2 YFSETQ. Trimming took 4 bases from V and 2 from J; bases not matched to a gene: 17. As DNA, the CDR3 is TGCGCCAGCAGCCAGATCAACGCGGGACAGGCCATTCCTGGAAACACCATATATTTT. Protein: CASSQINAGQAIPGNTIYF.

The chain has TRBV12-3 or TRBV12-4 and TRBJ2-2; D remains ambiguous. The CDR3 covers 12 residues. Deletions cut 10 bases from V and 2 bases from J, with 8 bases between. CDR3: CATPTNTGELFF. CDR3 nucleotide sequence: TGTGCCACCCCTACCAACACCGGGGAGCTGTTTTTT.

This chain connects TRBV6-5 to TRBJ2-3; D not resolved. Germline CDR1 and CDR2: MNHEY and SVGAGI. The V and J ends lost 0 bases and 1 base respectively, with 11 bases between them. The length of the CDR3 is 16 residues. The CDR3 DNA reads TGTGCCAGCAGTTACTCGAGCCTCCACCGCACAGATACGCAGTATTTT. It yields the protein CASSYSSLHRTDTQYF.

In its sample, this clonotype was seen a few times. V and J are TRBV9 and TRBJ2-1; D ambiguous. Germline V gene sequence: CDR1 SGDLS, CDR2 YYNGEE. The V end was cut by 3 bases, the J end by 2 bases, with 12 bases between. The CDR3 sequence is 15 residues long. This CDR3 reads CASSEVPQTYNEQFF. CDR3 DNA sequence: TGTGCCAGCAGCGAGGTCCCGCAAACCTACAATGAGCAGTTCTTC.

This clonotype was detected a few times. The chain carries TRBV10-3 and TRBJ1-2; no clear D. The CDR3 totals 12 residues. V lost 0 bases and J lost 6, with 5 bases in between. CDR1 and CDR2 from the germline V gene are ENHRY and SYGVKD. The CDR3 DNA is TGTGCCATCAGTGAGTCGATGAATGGCTACACCTTC. Residues: CAISESMNGYTF.

The V and J genes are TRBV5-1 and TRBJ2-2; maybe TRBD2 (6 bases). Germline V gene lookup returns CDR1 SGHRS and CDR2 YFSETQ. The CDR3 extends over 15 amino acids. Trimming took off 5 bases at V and 0 bases at J, with 11 bases between the two ends. The CDR3 DNA reads TGCGCCAGCAGTCCGGCGGGGCCGAACACCGGGGAGCTGTTTTTT. Translated, it gives CASSPAGPNTGELFF.

The chain is built from TRBV2 and TRBJ2-3, with unresolved D. Germline V gene data show CDR1 as SNHLY and CDR2 as FYNNEI. The ends were cut back, 1 base at V and 5 bases at J, with 16 bases in the middle. This CDR3 contains 16 residues. The CDR3 DNA reads TGTGCCAGCAGTGAAGGGCTAGTGATTCCAGGAGATACGCAGTATTTT. Translation gives CASSEGLVIPGDTQYF. The full variable domain, rest sourced from reference TRBV2 and TRBJ2-3, is EPEVTQTPSHQVTQMGQEVILRCVPISNHLYFYWYRQILGQKVEFLVSFYNNEISEKSEIFDDQFSVERPDGSNFTLKIRSTKLEDSAMYFCASSEGLVIPGDTQYFGPGTRLTVL.

V gene TRBV5-1 combines with J gene TRBJ2-1, with D maybe TRBD2 (5 bases). Trimming left V 0 bases short and J 5 bases short, with 9 bases between. The germline V gene encodes CDR1 SGHRS and CDR2 YFSETQ. The CDR3 sequence is 14 residues long. The chain's CDR3 is CASSLADYNNEQFF. The CDR3 region has the DNA TGCGCCAGCAGCTTGGCCGACTACAACAATGAGCAGTTCTTC.